The clone carrying this TCR beta chain was detected many times. Its antigen is as yet unknown. Researchers took RNA transcripts and amplified the TCR beta CDR3 regions from them. The TCR CDR3 first-round RT-PCR relied on the HTBI primer set. From the multiplex PCR reads, TCRdb called clonotypes with MiXCR, one entry per CDR3 protein. This sample has roughly 700,000 distinct CDR3 sequences, with about 15% found just once. The sample originates from a study of T cells in Graves' hyperthyroidism and ophthalmopathy. General study findings and limits: A 13 V-J signature model discriminated ophthalmopathy versus stable hyperthyroidism. Also found in blood were most expanded thyroid clonotypes above 0.001.

This sequence was found in a woman younger than 30 with Graves' hyperthyroidism. The sequencing input was blood.

The CDR3 DNA reads TGCAGTGTACCCCGCACAGATACGCAGTATTTT. Protein product: CSVPRTDTQYF. V usage is TRBV20-1 and J usage is TRBJ2-3; D uncertain. V was shortened by 7 bases and J by 1 base, with 6 bases between the two germline ends. The germline V gene encodes CDR1 DFQATT and CDR2 SNEGSKA (reference sequence). This CDR3 comprises 11 residues.